The 10 T cell receptor beta chains below come from one sample, sequenced in a study of shared clonotypes between healthy human individuals. TCRdb keeps only in-frame clones here, not all; method: immunoSEQ multiplex PCR. In the table there are over 850,000 clones, about 80% of which are singletons. Sequenced sample: memory CD4+ T cells from PBMCs. The subset is: CD45RA-negative fraction. These TCRs come from a man younger than 35 in good health. Some clones in this sample may be carry-over from other donors' samples.

For this clone: At the DNA level, this CDR3 is encoded by other sequences in the same sample as well. The J gene is TRBJ1-1, the V gene TRBV30; D is undetermined. Germline CDR1 and CDR2: GTSNPN and SVGIG (reference sequence). V lost 0 bases to trimming and J lost 1 base, with 6 bases between them. The CDR3 spans 13 residues. The DNA of the CDR3 is TGTGCCTGGAGTGTGGGTGGGAACACTGAAGCTTTCTTT. Its translation is CAWSVGGNTEAFF. Variable domain in full (rest from reference TRBV30 and TRBJ1-1): SQTIHQWPATLVQPVGSPLSLECTVEGTSNPNLYWYRQAAGRGLQLLFYSVGIGQISSEVPQNLSASRPQDRQFILSSKKLLLSDSGFYLCAWSVGGNTEAFFGQGTRLTVV.

This clone was seen a handful of times. The V and J genes are TRBV7-2 and TRBJ1-5; D is ambiguous. CDR1 is SGHTA and CDR2 is FQGNSA in the germline V gene. The V end lost 1 base, the J end lost 12 bases, and 10 bases lay between the germline ends. This CDR3 spans 12 amino acids. The CDR3 coding sequence is TGTGCCAGCAGCTTAGACGGAAGGCTCCAGCATTTT. Translating it yields CASSLDGRLQHF. The full variable domain, with the rest looked up from reference TRBV7-2 and TRBJ1-5, is GAGVSQSPSNKVTEKGKDVELRCDPISGHTALYWYRQSLGQGLEFLIYFQGNSAPDKSGLPSDRFSAERTGGSVSTLTIQRTQQEDSAVYLCASSLDGRLQHFGDGTRLSIL.

Only a few counts were recorded for this clone. The V gene is TRBV4-2, the J gene TRBJ2-1, with 13 positions matching TRBD2. V lost 2 bases, J lost 8 bases, and 6 bases stayed unmatched. CDR3 size: 16 residues. The germline CDR1 and CDR2 sequences are LGHNA and YNFKEQ. The CDR3 protein is CASSQPLAGGPDEQFF. The CDR3 coding sequence is TGTGCCAGCAGCCAACCACTAGCGGGAGGGCCCGATGAGCAGTTCTTC.

For the CDR3, the DNA is TGTGCCAGCAGTCCCGGGGTTGTGCTTAATGAAAAACTGTTTTTT. Residues: CASSPGVVLNEKLFF. This sequence joins TRBV6-1 and TRBJ1-4; the D is unclear. The CDR3 consists of 15 residues. V lost 5 bases and J lost 4, with 14 bases in between. Germline lookup yields CDR1 MNHNS and CDR2 SASEGT.

This clone was seen at least ten times. The same CDR3 can be traced to other DNA sequences in this sample. The chain carries TRBV4-3 and TRBJ2-5; 8 positions match TRBD2. CDR1 and CDR2 (germline): LGHNA, YSLEER. The CDR3 extends over 16 amino acids. The ends lost 9 bases at V and 3 bases at J; junction bases unmatched: 15. CDR3: CASSASDGRAEETQYF. The CDR3 DNA sequence: TGCGCCAGTTCGGCCTCGGACGGGAGGGCGGAAGAGACCCAGTACTTC.

V gene TRBV7-9 combines with J gene TRBJ1-5, with D uncertain. Looked up from germline, CDR1 is SEHNR and CDR2 is FQNEAQ (reference sequence). Trimming took 5 bases from V and 4 from J, leaving 9 bases between them. CDR3 length: 13 residues. CDR3 in amino acids: CASSLGTNQPQHF. The CDR3 region has the DNA TGTGCCAGCAGCCTGGGTACGAATCAGCCCCAGCATTTT.

With regard to this clone: The sample holds other DNA sequences that translate to the same CDR3. The J gene is TRBJ1-2, the V gene TRBV5-1; weak D call: TRBD1 (6 bases). Germline V gene lookup returns CDR1 SGHRS and CDR2 YFSETQ. The CDR3 is 13 amino acids. Trimming took 3 bases from V and 2 from J, leaving 8 bases between them. The CDR3, as DNA: TGCGCCAGCAGCTCAGGACAGAACTATGGCTACACCTTC. Translation gives CASSSGQNYGYTF.

The chain recombines TRBV27 with TRBJ2-3; TRBD2 matches 7 bases. V dropped 0 bases and J dropped 4; count of bases not matched to a gene: 4. CDR3 length: 15 residues. CDR1 is MNHEY and CDR2 is SMNVEV in the germline V gene (reference sequence). CDR3 in amino acids: CASSLSGGIPDTQYF. CDR3 DNA sequence: TGTGCCAGCAGTTTATCCGGGGGGATACCAGATACGCAGTATTTT.

Worth noting for this clone: Other DNA sequences within the sample encode an identical CDR3. CDR3 sequence (DNA): TGTGCCTGGAGTGTAAGTGGAGGGAACACCATATATTTT. This translates into CAWSVSGGNTIYF. The chain joins TRBV30 to TRBJ1-3, with D unresolved. V was trimmed by 0 bases and J by 7 bases, leaving 10 bases between them. The length of the CDR3 is 13 residues. The V gene's germline CDR1 is GTSNPN and CDR2 SVGIG (reference sequence).

The rearrangement uses TRBV30 and TRBJ1-2, with no clear D. Trimming pared 5 bases from V and 2 bases from J, leaving 12 bases between. This CDR3 region has 13 residues. The germline V gene has CDR1 GTSNPN and CDR2 SVGIG (reference sequence). The chain's CDR3 is CAWSPTSNYGYTF. CDR3 nucleotides: TGTGCCTGGTCTCCCACCTCAAACTATGGCTACACCTTC.